The 25 T cell receptor beta chains given below trace back to one sample, sequenced in a study of blood T cells in healthy people across ages. Using a J-beta primer mix together with a sample-barcoded 5' primer, a second PCR was run for about 6 to 11 cycles. MiXCR, run by TCRdb on the 5' RACE reads, gives a single entry per CDR3 protein. Among 1.4 million to 1.5 million distinct CDR3 sequences listed, roughly 45% were seen once. The specimen sequenced was blood. These receptors all come from a woman between 18 and 30 years old in good health.

V usage is TRBV10-3 and J usage is TRBJ1-4; 12 nucleotides line up with TRBD1. Germline values: CDR1 ENHRY, CDR2 SYGVKD. V trimming: 3 bases; J trimming: 3 bases; junction bases outside the gene matches: 5. This CDR3 has 17 amino acids. In nucleotides, the CDR3 is TGTGCCATCAGTGACGTGGGACAGGGGGCAGCTAATGAAAAACTGTTTTTT. It translates to CAISDVGQGAANEKLFF.

This clonotype was found once. V usage is TRBV5-1 and J usage is TRBJ2-1; the match to TRBD2 covers 11 bases. With V trimmed by 4 bases and J by 0 bases, 12 bases remained unmatched. This CDR3 has 19 residues. Germline V gene lookup returns CDR1 SGHRS and CDR2 YFSETQ. Written as DNA, the CDR3 is TGCGCCAGCAGCCCTCTTACTAGCGGGAGAGTTTCCTCCTACAATGAGCAGTTCTTC. It is translated as CASSPLTSGRVSSYNEQFF.

The chain has TRBV7-9 and TRBJ2-5; TRBD2 matches at 7 bases. This CDR3 has 13 residues. Germline loops: CDR1 SEHNR, CDR2 FQNEAQ (reference sequence). V was pared by 9 bases and J by 2 bases, with 6 bases of the junction left unmatched. The CDR3 nucleotides are TGTGCCAGTCAGTGGGGGGGACAAGAGACCCAGTACTTC. It specifies CASQWGGQETQYF.

The table lists this clonotype with a few counts. DNA for the CDR3: TGTGCCAGCCAAGCTCGGACAGCAGGGAATACTGAAGCTTTCTTT. Protein: CASQARTAGNTEAFF. The rearrangement links TRBV12-3 or TRBV12-4 to TRBJ1-1, with D perhaps TRBD1 (6 bases). The CDR3 runs 15 residues. V dropped 8 bases and J dropped 5 bases, with 21 bases sitting between them.

The CDR3 sequence: CATGKGVGEQFF. The DNA of the CDR3 is TGTGCCACCGGGAAAGGGGTCGGTGAGCAGTTCTTC. The gene calls are TRBV12-3 or TRBV12-4 and TRBJ2-1, with D perhaps given as TRBD1 or TRBD2 (5 bases each). The ends were cut back, 10 bases at V and 9 bases at J, with 16 bases in the middle. The CDR3 has 12 residues.

This clonotype occurred a few times. V and J are TRBV5-1 and TRBJ2-3; D perhaps matches TRBD2 (6 bases). Trimming cost V 5 bases and J 8 bases, with 12 bases left between them. The CDR3 runs 12 residues. Per germline, CDR1 SGHRS and CDR2 YFSETQ. The CDR3 DNA follows: TGCGCCAGCAGACGGGACTCGACTACGCAGTATTTT. Protein product: CASRRDSTTQYF.

The chain links TRBV7-7 to TRBJ2-5; D not resolved. The tail of the sequence fits TRBJ2-7 better, so the J call may be wrong. This CDR3 spans 13 amino acids. Germline CDR1 is SSHAT and CDR2 is FNYEAQ (reference sequence). The CDR3 sequence: CASSPLSIHEQYF. The CDR3 nucleotides read TGTGCCAGCAGCCCGTTGTCCATCCACGAGCAGTACTTC.

The V call is TRBV6-6, the J call TRBJ1-1; 7 nucleotides line up with TRBD1. Unmatched junction bases numbered 7, after V lost 7 bases and J lost 2 bases. This CDR3 has 14 residues. From germline, CDR1 is MNHNY and CDR2 SVGAGI (reference sequence). The CDR3 DNA sequence: TGTGCCAGCACTATGGGACAGATAAACACTGAAGCTTTCTTT. It yields the protein CASTMGQINTEAFF.

The chain uses TRBV15 and TRBJ2-3; maybe TRBD1 (5 bases). This CDR3 spans 16 amino acids. The V gene lost 1 base and the J gene lost 3 bases, with 14 bases spanning the gap. CDR1 and CDR2 (germline): LNHNV, YYDKDF (reference sequence). CDR3 sequence: CATSRGVDGATDTQYF. The CDR3 bases are TGTGCCACCAGCAGAGGGGTTGATGGGGCGACAGATACGCAGTATTTT.

The CDR3 bases are TGTGCCATCAGTGTGGTGGGCTCGGAGCAGTTCTTC. It translates to CAISVVGSEQFF. The rearrangement links TRBV10-3 to TRBJ2-1; D is unresolved. CDR3 length equals 12 residues. Looked up from germline, CDR1 is ENHRY and CDR2 is SYGVKD. Trimming pared 4 bases from V and 10 bases from J, leaving 11 bases between.

This clonotype was counted a few times. This chain links TRBV14 with TRBJ2-5, with unresolved D. Germline CDR1 and CDR2: SGHDN and FVKESK. V dropped 3 bases and J dropped 5 bases, with 7 bases sitting between them. The CDR3 spans 12 residues. The CDR3 spells CASSQNMETQYF. The CDR3 DNA sequence: TGTGCCAGCAGCCAGAACATGGAGACCCAGTACTTC. Supplemented by reference TRBV14 and TRBJ2-5, the full variable domain reads EAGVTQFPSHSVIEKGQTVTLRCDPISGHDNLYWYRRVMGKEIKFLLHFVKESKQDESGMPNNRFLAERTGGTYSTLKVQPAELEDSGVYFCASSQNMETQYFGPGTRLLVL.

This sequence joins TRBV6-5 and TRBJ1-4; perhaps TRBD1 as D (6 bases). Germline V CDR1 and CDR2: MNHEY, SVGAGI. CDR3 size: 14 residues. V dropped 4 bases and J dropped 7 bases, with 13 bases sitting between them. The CDR3 loop is CASSSQGISEKLFF. The CDR3 bases are TGTGCCAGCAGTTCTCAGGGGATAAGTGAAAAACTGTTTTTT.

This clonotype occurred a few times. The V and J genes are TRBV7-3 and TRBJ2-7, with TRBD1 identical over 9 bases. The CDR3 is made up of 14 amino acids. Per germline, CDR1 SGHTA and CDR2 FQGTGA. The J segment lost 6 bases and the V segment lost 5 bases, leaving 8 bases of the junction unmatched. CDR3 sequence: CASSLSGQGTEQYF. The CDR3 coding sequence is TGTGCCAGCAGCCTTTCGGGACAGGGTACCGAGCAGTACTTC. The variable domain in full, completed from reference TRBV7-3 and TRBJ2-7, reads GAGVSQTPSNKVTEKGKYVELRCDPISGHTALYWYRQSLGQGPEFLIYFQGTGAADDSGLPNDRFFAVRPEGSVSTLKIQRTERGDSAVYLCASSLSGQGTEQYFGPGTRLTVT.

With respect to this clonotype: One end of the junction is discordant with germline, which a read error may explain. The chain has TRBV20-1 and TRBJ2-3; D could derive from TRBD1 or TRBD2 (6 bases each). The germline CDR1 and CDR2 sequences are DFQATT and SNEGSKA (reference sequence). CDR3 size: 14 residues. This CDR3 is CSAPGAAHTGTQYF. The CDR3 DNA follows: TGCAGTGCTCCGGGGGCAGCCCACACAGGTACGCAGTATTTT.

About this clonotype itself: A much more abundant neighbour one base away suggests this may be a read error. This chain connects TRBV29-1 to TRBJ2-1; TRBD2 agrees at 11 bases. Trimming removed 8 bases from V and 3 bases from J; junction bases left unmatched: 12. Germline V gene data show CDR1 as SQVTM and CDR2 as ANQGSEA. CDR3 length equals 16 residues. The CDR3 sequence: CSIAPIAGGFYNEQFF. The CDR3 DNA reads TGCAGCATTGCTCCTATAGCGGGAGGGTTCTACAATGAGCAGTTCTTC.

This clonotype has just one count. This chain joins TRBV2 and TRBJ1-1; D remains ambiguous. The V end lost 6 bases, the J end lost 4 bases, and 12 bases lay between the germline ends. Germline CDR1 is SNHLY and CDR2 is FYNNEI. The length of the CDR3 is 13 residues. The CDR3: CASSLDGSTEAFF. In DNA, the CDR3 is TGTGCCAGCAGCCTAGACGGGAGCACTGAAGCTTTCTTT.

The V and J genes are TRBV20-1 and TRBJ2-5; possibly TRBD1 or TRBD2 for D (5 bases each). From germline, CDR1 is DFQATT and CDR2 SNEGSKA (reference sequence). Trimming removed 3 bases at V and 7 bases at J, with 12 bases between. CDR3 length: 12 residues. CDR3 in amino acids: CSARGTRGTQYF. The DNA for the CDR3 is TGCAGTGCTAGGGGGACCCGGGGGACCCAGTACTTC.

This rearrangement joins TRBV21-1 to TRBJ1-2; the table calls TRBD1, which could not be checked here. TRBV21-1 is a recognized pseudogene. This CDR3 has 17 amino acids. The CDR3 here is CASSKIEGTRKMDGYTF. The CDR3 bases are TGTGCCAGCAGCAAAATTGAAGGGACGAGGAAGATGGATGGCTACACCTTC.

This clonotype was seen at least ten times. The chain employs TRBV10-3 and TRBJ2-1; D is undetermined. The CDR3 has 11 amino acids. Germline CDR1 and CDR2: ENHRY and SYGVKD. The V and J ends lost 7 bases and 8 bases respectively, with 9 bases between them. CDR3 in amino acids: CAIKESDEQFF. In nucleotides, the CDR3 is TGTGCCATCAAAGAATCCGATGAGCAGTTCTTC.

The chain is built from TRBV15 and TRBJ1-1; 7 bases map to TRBD1. CDR1 is LNHNV, CDR2 YYDKDF, per germline (reference sequence). V lost 2 bases and J lost 7; bases outside the gene matches: 1. This CDR3 contains 12 residues. The DNA of the CDR3 is TGTGCCACCAGCAGATGGACAGGTGAAGCTTTCTTT. Its protein product is CATSRWTGEAFF.

This clonotype was detected only a few times. The chain joins TRBV6-5 to TRBJ2-1; possible D gene TRBD1, 7 bases. V was shortened by 6 bases and J by 15 bases, with 18 bases between the two germline ends. In germline, CDR1 is MNHEY, CDR2 SVGAGI. The CDR3 totals 12 residues. The CDR3 region is CASRDNRGGGFF. In DNA form, the CDR3 reads TGTGCCAGCAGGGATAACAGGGGAGGTGGGTTCTTC.

This clonotype was seen more than once but under ten times. J is TRBJ2-3 and V is TRBV6-2 or TRBV6-3; 8 bases map to TRBD1. The V segment lost 0 bases and the J segment 2 bases; nucleotides outside the gene matches: 4. The CDR3 length is 16 residues. Germline-derived CDR1 and CDR2 are MNHEY and SVGEGT. The CDR3 loop reads CASSYSRTGTTDTQYF. CDR3 sequence (DNA): TGTGCCAGCAGTTACTCTCGGACAGGGACCACAGATACGCAGTATTTT.

This rearrangement joins TRBV5-1 to TRBJ2-7; D may be TRBD1 (6 bases). The CDR3 runs 13 residues. CDR1 and CDR2 from the germline V gene are SGHRS and YFSETQ. Trimming removed 2 bases at V and 7 bases at J, with 13 bases between. CDR3 DNA sequence: TGCGCCAGCAGCTTTATGGCAGGGGTTGAGCAGTACTTC. This codes for CASSFMAGVEQYF. The full variable domain, rest sourced from reference TRBV5-1 and TRBJ2-7, is KAGVTQTPRYLIKTRGQQVTLSCSPISGHRSVSWYQQTPGQGLQFLFEYFSETQRNKGNFPGRFSGRQFSNSRSEMNVSTLELGDSALYLCASSFMAGVEQYFGPGTRLTVT.

Only a few counts were recorded for this clonotype. V and J are TRBV7-2 and TRBJ2-5; the match to TRBD2 covers 11 bases. V lost 2 bases, J lost 11 bases, and 10 bases stayed unmatched. The CDR3 is made up of 15 amino acids. Germline CDR1 and CDR2: SGHTA and FQGNSA. CDR3 sequence reads: CASSLLGLAAQMQYF. CDR3 DNA sequence: TGTGCCAGCAGCTTATTGGGACTAGCGGCCCAAATGCAGTACTTC.

V and J are TRBV11-2 and TRBJ2-1, with 13 positions matching TRBD2. This CDR3 has 16 amino acids. The V and J ends lost 5 bases and 8 bases, in that order; junction bases with no gene match: 9. Germline CDR1 and CDR2: SGHAT and FQNNGV. CDR3 loop: CASSPRLAGGPYEQFF. In DNA form, the CDR3 reads TGTGCCAGCAGCCCGAGACTAGCGGGGGGTCCTTATGAGCAGTTCTTC.